The present T cell receptor beta chain was sequenced within a study of T cell repertoires in cytomegalovirus infection (dated by TCRdb to between 2018 and 2021). Broadly, across the study: The HLA type of each donor mattered for the analysis, because public TCR beta signatures pointed to carriage of CMV infection along with the matching HLA type.

This clonotype was counted only a few times. Its cognate antigen has yet to be identified. No base quality values were provided; no much bigger clone lies one nucleotide off. The paper's findings and limits, for the study overall: In both this cohort and an independent cohort of 352 donors, the cumulative frequency of public TCR beta family members distinguished carriers of CMV infection plus the relevant HLA type. The ex vivo response was dominated by HLA-C-restricted CMV-specific TCR beta clonotypes, and the single most frequent clonotype in two of eight donors was supplied by these HLA-C-restricted clonotypes.

TCRdb names Illumina HiSeq 1500 as the instrument used. The raw public reads went through TCRdb reprocessing: fastp at Q25, MiXCR clone calling, in-frame beta chains kept. When rows share a CDR3 protein, they turn into one entry using the most common DNA and genes. In this sample the table shows 500,000 or so distinct CDR3 sequences, more than 15% of which occur a single time. The ten biggest clones cover about 24% of the sample. CDR1 and CDR2 are drawn from the germline V gene: MGHDK, SYGVNS. Taken from cysteine to phenylalanine, the CDR3 has 18 residues. Only CDR3 DNA remains: 54 bases, in frame from the first base. V was cut back by 4 bases and J by 3 bases, leaving a gap of 24 bases between them.

The sequenced sample was CD8+ T cells from PBMCs. This clonotype originated in a human donor in good health (CMV status not recorded). Some clones in this sample may be carry-over from other donors' samples. The V and J segments used are TRBV25-1 and TRBJ1-1, and TRBD1 may be the D gene, going by 5 matching bases. The CDR3 region has the sequence CASSGRRGQGPVDTEAFF. The nucleotide sequence is TGTGCCAGCAGTGGACGACGGGGTCAGGGTCCGGTCGACACTGAAGCTTTCTTT.